One sample yielded the 6 T cell receptor beta chains listed below, sequenced in a study of OX40 agonist ivuxolimab in advanced cancers. Sequenced by immunoSEQ multiplex PCR; TCRdb stores in-frame clones only, minus some. The data show some 35,000 clones, more than 60% seen once. Sequencing was performed on CD4+ or CD8+ T cells sorted from blood, taken in a trial of the OX40 agonist ivuxolimab. All receptors come from an adult with an advanced solid tumor such as melanoma, head and neck, liver or kidney cancer.

This sequence joins TRBV5-1 and TRBJ1-3; weak D call: TRBD1 (5 bases). CDR1 and CDR2 (germline): SGHRS, YFSETQ. V was shortened by 0 bases and J by 0 bases, with 10 bases between the two germline ends. The CDR3 has 16 amino acids. CDR3 sequence (DNA): TGCGCCAGCAGCTTGGGGTCGACAGTCTCTGGAAACACCATATATTTT. Residues: CASSLGSTVSGNTIYF.

The rearrangement joins TRBV21-1 to TRBJ1-3. TRBV21-1 is designated a pseudogene. The CDR3 runs to 15 residues. CDR3 protein: CASSNQGLSGNTIYF. In DNA form, the CDR3 reads TGTGCCAGCAGCAATCAGGGACTCTCTGGAAACACCATATATTTT.

The rearrangement joins TRBV27 to TRBJ2-2; 12 bases are a match to TRBD2. The V gene's germline CDR1 is MNHEY and CDR2 SMNVEV (reference sequence). With 6 bases clipped from V and 4 bases from J, the junction kept 6 bases outside the gene matches. This CDR3 is built from 16 residues. The CDR3 is CASRRTSGAGTGELFF. The CDR3 bases are TGTGCCAGCAGAAGGACTAGCGGGGCGGGCACCGGGGAGCTGTTTTTT.

The rearrangement links TRBV7-9 to TRBJ1-1; D gene unclear. Germline V lookup: CDR1 SEHNR, CDR2 FQNEAQ (reference sequence). The CDR3 is 13 residues long. V lost 3 bases and J 8 bases, leaving 13 bases between the germline ends. The CDR3 DNA follows: TGTGCCAGCAGCTTTAATAGCGCGTCCGAAGCTTTCTTT. It is translated as CASSFNSASEAFF.

This chain joins TRBV5-1 and TRBJ1-6; TRBD1 matches 10 bases. Germline loops: CDR1 SGHRS, CDR2 YFSETQ. The CDR3 runs to 15 residues. Trimming took 1 base from V and 7 from J; bases not matched to a gene: 2. The CDR3 protein is CASSLQDRGNSPLHF. The CDR3 nucleotides are TGCGCCAGCAGCTTGCAGGACAGGGGGAATTCACCCCTCCACTTT.

Remarks on this clone: This CDR3 is also generated by other DNA sequences in the sample. The chain couples TRBV6-4 to TRBJ2-3, with a weak D call TRBD2 (6 bases). The CDR3 is 13 amino acids. In germline, CDR1 is MRHNA, CDR2 SNTAGT. The ends were cut back, 8 bases at V and 2 bases at J, with 11 bases in the middle. The CDR3: CASGRGVTDTQYF. CDR3 DNA sequence: TGTGCCAGCGGGCGGGGTGTCACAGATACGCAGTATTTT.